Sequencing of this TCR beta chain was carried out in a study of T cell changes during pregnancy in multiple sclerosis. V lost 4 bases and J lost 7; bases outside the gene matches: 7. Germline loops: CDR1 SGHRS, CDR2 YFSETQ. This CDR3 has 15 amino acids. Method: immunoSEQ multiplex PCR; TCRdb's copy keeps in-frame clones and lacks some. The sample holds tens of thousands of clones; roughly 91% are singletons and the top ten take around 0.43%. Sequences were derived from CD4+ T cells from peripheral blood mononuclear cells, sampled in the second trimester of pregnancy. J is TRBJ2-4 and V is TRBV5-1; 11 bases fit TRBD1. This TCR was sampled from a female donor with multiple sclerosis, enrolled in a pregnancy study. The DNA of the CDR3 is TGCGCCAGCAGCCCGCGGACAGGGGGCAAGAACATTCAGTACTTC. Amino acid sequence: CASSPRTGGKNIQYF.